This TCR beta chain was documented in a study of metastatic and nonmetastatic thyroid tumors. Overall study results and limits: Patients with malignant thyroid tumors reportedly had significantly higher TCR beta diversity than those with benign nodules, in blood and tumor.

The V end lost 1 base, the J end lost 3 bases, and 7 bases lay between the germline ends. The length of the CDR3 is 13 residues. CDR1 MNHNS and CDR2 SASEGT come from the germline V gene. TCRdb reassembled clones from the PCR reads with MiXCR. The sample carries about 92,000 clones, under 15% recorded once. None of the patients had undergone any treatment ahead of thyroid surgery. This clone was observed at least ten times. The target antigen is unknown. The chain recombines TRBV6-1 with TRBJ2-7, with D unclear. This clonotype was obtained from a female donor with papillary thyroid cancer or a benign thyroid nodule (not recorded which). Some clones in this sample may be carry-over from other donors' samples. The specimen sequenced was blood. The CDR3 sequence is CASSEDPRYEQYF. The CDR3 DNA sequence: TGTGCCAGCAGTGAAGACCCCCGCTACGAGCAGTACTTC.